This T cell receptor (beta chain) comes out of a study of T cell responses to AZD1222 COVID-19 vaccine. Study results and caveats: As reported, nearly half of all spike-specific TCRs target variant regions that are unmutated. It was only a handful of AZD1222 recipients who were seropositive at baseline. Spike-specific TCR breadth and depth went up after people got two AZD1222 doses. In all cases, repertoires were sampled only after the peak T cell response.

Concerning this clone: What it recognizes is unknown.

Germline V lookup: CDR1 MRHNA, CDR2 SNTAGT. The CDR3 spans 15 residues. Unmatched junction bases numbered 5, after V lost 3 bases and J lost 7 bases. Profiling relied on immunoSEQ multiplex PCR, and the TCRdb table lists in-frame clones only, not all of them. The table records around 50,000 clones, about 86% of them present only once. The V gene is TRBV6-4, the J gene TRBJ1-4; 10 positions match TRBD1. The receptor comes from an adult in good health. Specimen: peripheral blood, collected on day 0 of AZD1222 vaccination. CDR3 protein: CASSEGTGAGEKLFF. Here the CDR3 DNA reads TGTGCCAGCAGTGAAGGGACAGGGGCCGGTGAAAAACTGTTTTTT.